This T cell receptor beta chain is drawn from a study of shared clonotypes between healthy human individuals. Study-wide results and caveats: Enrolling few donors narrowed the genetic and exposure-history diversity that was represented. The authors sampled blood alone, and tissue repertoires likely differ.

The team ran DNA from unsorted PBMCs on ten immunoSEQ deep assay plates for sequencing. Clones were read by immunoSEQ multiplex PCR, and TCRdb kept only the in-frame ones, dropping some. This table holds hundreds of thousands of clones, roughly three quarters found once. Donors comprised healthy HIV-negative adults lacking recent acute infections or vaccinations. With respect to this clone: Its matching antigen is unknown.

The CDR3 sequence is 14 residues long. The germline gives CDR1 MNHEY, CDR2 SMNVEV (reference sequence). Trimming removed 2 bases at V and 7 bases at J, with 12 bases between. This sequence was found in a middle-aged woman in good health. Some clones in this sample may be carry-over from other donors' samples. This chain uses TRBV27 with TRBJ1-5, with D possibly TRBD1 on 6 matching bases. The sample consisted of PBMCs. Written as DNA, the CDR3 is TGTGCCAGCAGTTTACGGGGGGCTGGGCAGCCCCAGCATTTT. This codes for CASSLRGAGQPQHF.